The present T cell receptor (beta chain) was sequenced within a study of tumor T cells in aggressive B-cell lymphoma. The CDR3 loop spans 16 amino acids. J gave up 9 bases and V 2 bases, and 12 bases lay outside the gene matches. Germline assignment: CDR1 MGHRA and CDR2 YSYEKL. The data were produced by immunoSEQ multiplex PCR, yet TCRdb's version contains in-frame clones alone and is incomplete. The repertoire has 3,000 to 4,500 clones, nearly 95% of them found once; the top ten carry 2.1%. The chain employs TRBV4-1 and TRBJ2-1, with 8 positions matching TRBD2. Sequenced material: tumor tissue. The clonotype originates from an adult with diffuse large B cell lymphoma. The CDR3 spells CASSQRVSGIVTEQFF. The CDR3, as DNA: TGCGCCAGCAGCCAAAGGGTTAGCGGGATCGTGACTGAGCAGTTCTTC.